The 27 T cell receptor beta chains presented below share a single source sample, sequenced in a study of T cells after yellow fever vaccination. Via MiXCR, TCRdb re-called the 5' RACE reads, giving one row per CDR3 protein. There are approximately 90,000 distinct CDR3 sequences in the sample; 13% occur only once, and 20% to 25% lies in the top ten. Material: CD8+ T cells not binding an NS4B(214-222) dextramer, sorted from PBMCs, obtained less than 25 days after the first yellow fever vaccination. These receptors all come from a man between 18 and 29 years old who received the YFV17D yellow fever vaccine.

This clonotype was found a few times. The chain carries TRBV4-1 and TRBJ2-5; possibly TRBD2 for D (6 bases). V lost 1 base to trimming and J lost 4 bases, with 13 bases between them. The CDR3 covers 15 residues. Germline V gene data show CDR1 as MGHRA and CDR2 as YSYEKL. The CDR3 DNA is TGCGCCAGCAGCCAAGGGGGCGGGGTTACAGAGACCCAGTACTTC. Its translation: CASSQGGGVTETQYF.

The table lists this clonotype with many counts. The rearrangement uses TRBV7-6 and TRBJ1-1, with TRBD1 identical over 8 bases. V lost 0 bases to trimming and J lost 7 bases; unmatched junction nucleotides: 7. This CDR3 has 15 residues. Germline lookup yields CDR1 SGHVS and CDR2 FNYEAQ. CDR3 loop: CASSLAGQGAGEAFF. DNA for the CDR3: TGTGCCAGCAGCTTAGCGGGGCAGGGGGCAGGTGAAGCTTTCTTT.

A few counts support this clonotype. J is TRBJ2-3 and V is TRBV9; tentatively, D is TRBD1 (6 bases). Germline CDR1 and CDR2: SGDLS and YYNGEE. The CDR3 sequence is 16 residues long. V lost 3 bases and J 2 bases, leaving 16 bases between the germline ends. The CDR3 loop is CASSEDMGHITDTQYF. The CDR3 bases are TGTGCCAGCAGCGAAGACATGGGACATATCACAGATACGCAGTATTTT.

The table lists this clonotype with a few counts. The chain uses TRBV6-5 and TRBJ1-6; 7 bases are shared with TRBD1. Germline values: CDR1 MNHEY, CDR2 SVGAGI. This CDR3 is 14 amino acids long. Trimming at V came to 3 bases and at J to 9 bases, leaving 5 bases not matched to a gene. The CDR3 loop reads CASSYRAGGSPLHF. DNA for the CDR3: TGTGCCAGCAGTTATCGGGCAGGGGGTTCACCCCTCCACTTT.

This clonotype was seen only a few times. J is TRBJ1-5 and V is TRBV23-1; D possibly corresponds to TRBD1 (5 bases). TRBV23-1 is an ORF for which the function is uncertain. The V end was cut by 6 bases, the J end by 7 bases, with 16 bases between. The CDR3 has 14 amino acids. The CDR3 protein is CASSQAGKGQPQHF. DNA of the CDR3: TGCGCCAGCAGCCAGGCGGGGAAGGGGCAGCCCCAGCATTTT.

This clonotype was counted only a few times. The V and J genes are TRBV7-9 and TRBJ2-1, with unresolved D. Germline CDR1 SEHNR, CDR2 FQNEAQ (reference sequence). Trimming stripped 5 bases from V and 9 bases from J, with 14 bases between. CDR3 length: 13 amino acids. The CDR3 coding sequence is TGTGCCAGCAGCCCGGATGGGCCTCGTGAGCAGTTCTTC. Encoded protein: CASSPDGPREQFF.

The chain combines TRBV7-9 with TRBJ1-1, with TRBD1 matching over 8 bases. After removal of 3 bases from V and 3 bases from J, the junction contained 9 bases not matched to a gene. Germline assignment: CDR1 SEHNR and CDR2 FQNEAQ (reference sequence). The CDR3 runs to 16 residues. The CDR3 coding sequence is TGTGCCAGCAGCTTCGGGACAGGTTTCTTGGACACTGAAGCTTTCTTT. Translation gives CASSFGTGFLDTEAFF.

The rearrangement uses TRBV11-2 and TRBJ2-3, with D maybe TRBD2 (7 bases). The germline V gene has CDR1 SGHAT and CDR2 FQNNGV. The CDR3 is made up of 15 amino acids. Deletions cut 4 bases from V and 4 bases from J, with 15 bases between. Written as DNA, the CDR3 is TGTGCCAGCAGCTCTGGGGGGGGGGCACCAGATACGCAGTATTTT. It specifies CASSSGGGAPDTQYF.

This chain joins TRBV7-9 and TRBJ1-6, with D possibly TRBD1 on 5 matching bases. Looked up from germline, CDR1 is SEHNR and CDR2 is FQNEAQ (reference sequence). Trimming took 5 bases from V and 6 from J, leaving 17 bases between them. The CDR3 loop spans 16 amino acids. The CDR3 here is CASSPGTLGLNSPLHF. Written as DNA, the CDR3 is TGTGCCAGCAGCCCCGGGACTTTAGGACTTAATTCACCCCTCCACTTT.

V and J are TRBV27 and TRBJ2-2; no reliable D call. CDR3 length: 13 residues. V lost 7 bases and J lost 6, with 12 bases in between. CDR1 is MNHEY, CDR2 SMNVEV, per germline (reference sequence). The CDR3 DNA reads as TGTGCCAGCACCCTTCATGGGTCCGGGGAGCTGTTTTTT. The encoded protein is CASTLHGSGELFF.

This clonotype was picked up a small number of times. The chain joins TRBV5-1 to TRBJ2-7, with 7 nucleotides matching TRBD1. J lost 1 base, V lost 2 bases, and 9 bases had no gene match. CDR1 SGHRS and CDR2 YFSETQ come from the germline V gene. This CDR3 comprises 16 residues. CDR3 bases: TGCGCCAGCAGCTTATCCTATGCAGGGGGATCCTACGAGCAGTACTTC. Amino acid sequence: CASSLSYAGGSYEQYF.

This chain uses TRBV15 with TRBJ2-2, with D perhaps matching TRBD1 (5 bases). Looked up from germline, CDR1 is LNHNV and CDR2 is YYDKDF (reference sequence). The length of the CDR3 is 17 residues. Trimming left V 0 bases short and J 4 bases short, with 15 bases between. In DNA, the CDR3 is TGTGCCACCAGCAGAGATCCGGCAGGGATCCGCACCGGGGAGCTGTTTTTT. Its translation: CATSRDPAGIRTGELFF.

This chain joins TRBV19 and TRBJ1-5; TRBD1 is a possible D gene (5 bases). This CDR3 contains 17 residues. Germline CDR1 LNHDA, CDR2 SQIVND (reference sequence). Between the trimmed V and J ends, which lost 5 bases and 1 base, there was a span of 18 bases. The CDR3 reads CASSHTSGSLSNQPQHF. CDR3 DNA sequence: TGTGCCAGTAGTCACACCTCAGGGAGTTTGAGCAATCAGCCCCAGCATTTT.

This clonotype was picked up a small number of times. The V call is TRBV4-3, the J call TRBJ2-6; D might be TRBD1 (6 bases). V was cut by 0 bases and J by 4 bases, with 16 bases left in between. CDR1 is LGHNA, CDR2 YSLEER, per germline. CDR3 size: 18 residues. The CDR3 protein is CASSQDSTGLRGANVLTF. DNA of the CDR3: TGCGCCAGCAGCCAAGATAGTACAGGGTTGAGGGGGGCCAACGTCCTGACTTTC.

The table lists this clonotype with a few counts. CDR3 residues: CASGRPGEEEKLFF. The CDR3 DNA reads as TGTGCCAGCGGGCGACCGGGAGAGGAGGAAAAACTGTTTTTT. The chain has TRBV2 and TRBJ1-4; no definite D call. The CDR3 extends over 14 amino acids. Germline loops: CDR1 SNHLY, CDR2 FYNNEI. V was cut by 8 bases and J by 8 bases, with 18 bases left in between.

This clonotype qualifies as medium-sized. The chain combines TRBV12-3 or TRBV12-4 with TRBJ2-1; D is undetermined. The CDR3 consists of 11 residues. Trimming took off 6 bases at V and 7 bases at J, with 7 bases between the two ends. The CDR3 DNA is TGTGCCAGCAGCCTGGGAAATGAGCAGTTCTTC. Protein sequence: CASSLGNEQFF.

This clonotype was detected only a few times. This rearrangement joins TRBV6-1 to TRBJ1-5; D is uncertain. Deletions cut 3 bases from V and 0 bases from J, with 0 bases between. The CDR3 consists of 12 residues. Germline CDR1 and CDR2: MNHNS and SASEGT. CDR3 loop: CASSDSNQPQHF. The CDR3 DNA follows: TGTGCCAGCAGTGATAGCAATCAGCCCCAGCATTTT.

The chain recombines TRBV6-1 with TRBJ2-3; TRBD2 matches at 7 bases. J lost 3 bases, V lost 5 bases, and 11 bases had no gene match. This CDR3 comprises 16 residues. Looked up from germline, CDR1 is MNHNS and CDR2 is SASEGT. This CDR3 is CASSLGTPGGTDTQYF. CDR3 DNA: TGTGCCAGCAGTCTGGGGACTCCGGGGGGTACAGATACGCAGTATTTT.

For the CDR3, the DNA is TGTGCCAGCAGCTACAAAGGTCTAGCGGGGACGTACAATGAGCAGTTCTTC. It translates to CASSYKGLAGTYNEQFF. The chain carries TRBV7-3 and TRBJ2-1; 9 nucleotides align to TRBD2. The CDR3 has 17 amino acids. Trimming cost V 4 bases and J 4 bases; bases outside gene matches: 11. The V gene's germline CDR1 is SGHTA and CDR2 FQGTGA.

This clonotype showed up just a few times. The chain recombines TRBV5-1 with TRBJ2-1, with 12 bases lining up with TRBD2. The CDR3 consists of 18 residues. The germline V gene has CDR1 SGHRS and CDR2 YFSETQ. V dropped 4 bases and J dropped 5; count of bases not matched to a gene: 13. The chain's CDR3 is CASSPLLTSGGPDNEQFF. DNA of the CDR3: TGCGCCAGCAGCCCGCTGCTGACTAGCGGGGGACCCGACAATGAGCAGTTCTTC.

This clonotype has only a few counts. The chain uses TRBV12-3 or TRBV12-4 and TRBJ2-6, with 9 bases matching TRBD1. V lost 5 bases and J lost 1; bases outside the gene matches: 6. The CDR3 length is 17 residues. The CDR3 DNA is TGTGCCAGCAGTCTGGACAGGGGATATTCTGGGGCCAACGTCCTGACTTTC. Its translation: CASSLDRGYSGANVLTF.

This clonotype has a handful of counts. CDR3 protein: CASSWGGQWGRETQYF. The CDR3 region has the DNA TGCGCCAGCAGCTGGGGGGGACAGTGGGGTCGAGAGACCCAGTACTTC. The V and J genes are TRBV5-1 and TRBJ2-5, with D possibly being TRBD1 or TRBD2 (7 bases each). CDR1 and CDR2 from the germline V gene are SGHRS and YFSETQ. The CDR3 extends over 16 amino acids. Trimming cost V 3 bases and J 4 bases, with 19 bases left between them.

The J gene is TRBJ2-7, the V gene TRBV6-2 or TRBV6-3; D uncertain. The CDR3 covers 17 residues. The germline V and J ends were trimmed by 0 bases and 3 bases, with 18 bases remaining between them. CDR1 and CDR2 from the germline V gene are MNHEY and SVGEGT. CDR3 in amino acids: CASSYSILVSANYEQYV. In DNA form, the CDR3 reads TGTGCCAGCAGTTACTCGATTCTTGTGAGCGCTAACTACGAGCAGTACGTC.

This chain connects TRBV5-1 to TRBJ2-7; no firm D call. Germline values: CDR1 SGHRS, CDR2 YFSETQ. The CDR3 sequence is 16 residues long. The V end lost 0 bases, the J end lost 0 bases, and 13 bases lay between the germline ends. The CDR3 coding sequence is TGCGCCAGCAGCTTGGACGGCACAGAGTCCTCCTACGAGCAGTACTTC. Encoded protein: CASSLDGTESSYEQYF.

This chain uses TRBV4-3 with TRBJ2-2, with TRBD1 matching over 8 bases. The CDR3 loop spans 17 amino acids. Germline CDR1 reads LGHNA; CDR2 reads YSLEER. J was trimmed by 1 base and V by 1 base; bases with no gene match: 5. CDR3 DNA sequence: TGCGCCAGCAGCCAAGGAGTAGGACAGGGGAACACCGGGGAGCTGTTTTTT. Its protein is CASSQGVGQGNTGELFF.

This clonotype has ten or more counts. The CDR3 region is CASSALEETQYF. The CDR3 nucleotides are TGTGCCAGCAGCGCATTAGAAGAGACCCAGTACTTC. This rearrangement joins TRBV11-2 to TRBJ2-5; D gene uncertain. The CDR3 totals 12 residues. V dropped 5 bases and J dropped 3 bases, with 7 bases sitting between them. Germline-derived CDR1 and CDR2 are SGHAT and FQNNGV.

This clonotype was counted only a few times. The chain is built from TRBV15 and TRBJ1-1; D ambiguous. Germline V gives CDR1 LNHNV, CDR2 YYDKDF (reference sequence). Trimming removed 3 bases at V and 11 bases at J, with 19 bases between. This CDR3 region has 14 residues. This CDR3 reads CATSRTGTGFGAFF. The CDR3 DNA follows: TGTGCCACCAGCAGGACGGGTACGGGATTTGGGGCTTTCTTT.